Presented here are 21 T cell receptor beta chains from one specimen sequenced in a study of siplizumab effects on memory and regulatory T cells. Profiled with immunoSEQ multiplex PCR; TCRdb holds only in-frame clones, not every one. Of 80,000 to 95,000 clones in the sample, over 90% were seen once. The sample was CD8+ T cells sorted from blood. These receptor sequences come from a human donor in good health.

The chain uses TRBV19 and TRBJ2-3; maybe TRBD2 (5 bases). V gave up 6 bases and J gave up 3 bases, with 16 bases separating them. CDR1 is LNHDA, CDR2 SQIVND, per germline (reference sequence). This CDR3 is built from 15 residues. CDR3 nucleotides: TGTGCCAGTAGGTCAGCCCACAGAGGGACAGATACGCAGTATTTT. Protein sequence: CASRSAHRGTDTQYF.

The chain joins TRBV5-1 to TRBJ2-3; 8 bases are a match to TRBD2. The germline gives CDR1 SGHRS, CDR2 YFSETQ. V shed 4 bases and J 5 bases; nucleotides not matched to a gene: 18. The CDR3 is 18 amino acids. The CDR3 DNA is TGCGCCAGCAGCCTCAGGGATAGCGGGACAAATTTCGGAGATACGCAGTATTTT. Translation: CASSLRDSGTNFGDTQYF.

The rearrangement uses TRBV27 and TRBJ1-5, with D possibly TRBD1 on 6 matching bases. V was pared by 5 bases and J by 9 bases, with 17 bases between. This CDR3 region has 14 residues. The germline gives CDR1 MNHEY, CDR2 SMNVEV (reference sequence). CDR3 loop: CASSTGGSVGPQHF. The CDR3 DNA reads as TGTGCCAGCAGTACGGGGGGCTCGGTAGGGCCCCAGCATTTT.

The chain joins TRBV5-6 to TRBJ2-3; 14 bases agree with TRBD2. Per germline, CDR1 SGHDT and CDR2 YYEEEE. This CDR3 is built from 15 residues. V lost 4 bases, J lost 5 bases, and 3 bases stayed unmatched. The CDR3 nucleotides read TGTGCCAGCAGCCAAGGGACTAGCGGGAGAGATACGCAGTATTTT. This encodes CASSQGTSGRDTQYF.

The CDR3 DNA reads as TGTGCCAGCAGCTTAGGCCGGGGTAGCGCCACAGATACGCAGTATTTT. This translates into CASSLGRGSATDTQYF. V gene TRBV13 combines with J gene TRBJ2-3; D perhaps matches TRBD2 (5 bases). The CDR3 runs to 16 residues. CDR1 and CDR2 from the germline V gene are PRHDT and FYEKMQ (reference sequence). Between the trimmed V and J ends, which lost 0 bases and 2 bases, there was a span of 12 bases.

The chain is built from TRBV27 and TRBJ2-7, with D maybe TRBD1 (5 bases). This CDR3 is 14 amino acids long. CDR1 is MNHEY, CDR2 SMNVEV, per germline (reference sequence). V was clipped by 5 bases and J by 2 bases, with 13 bases between them. Here the CDR3 reads CASSPVRVTYEQYF. CDR3 coding DNA: TGTGCCAGCAGTCCCGTCAGGGTAACCTACGAGCAGTACTTC.

The chain has TRBV27 and TRBJ2-3; 8 nucleotides agree with TRBD2. The CDR3 totals 14 residues. Trimming took 4 bases from V and 3 from J; bases not matched to a gene: 3. The germline gives CDR1 MNHEY, CDR2 SMNVEV (reference sequence). CDR3 DNA: TGTGCCAGCAGTTGGACTAGCCCAACAGATACGCAGTATTTT. Protein: CASSWTSPTDTQYF.

V is TRBV29-1 and J is TRBJ2-3, with D uncertain. The germline V gene encodes CDR1 SQVTM and CDR2 ANQGSEA. The CDR3 totals 13 residues. Trimming pared 4 bases from V and 2 bases from J, leaving 10 bases between. As DNA, the CDR3 is TGCAGCGTTGGAATATCTGACACAGATACGCAGTATTTT. Translation gives CSVGISDTDTQYF.

The V call is TRBV5-1, the J call TRBJ2-7; 10 bases match TRBD1. Trimming took 0 bases from V and 4 from J; bases not matched to a gene: 10. The germline CDR1 and CDR2 sequences are SGHRS and YFSETQ. This CDR3 is 17 amino acids long. The CDR3 region has the DNA TGCGCCAGCAGCTTGGCCCCGGAGGAGGACAGGGGGTACGAGCAGTACTTC. This codes for CASSLAPEEDRGYEQYF.

J is TRBJ2-1 and V is TRBV2, with a weak D call TRBD1 (6 bases). The CDR3 has 11 amino acids. CDR1 and CDR2 from the germline V gene are SNHLY and FYNNEI. CDR3 region: CAINRENEQFF. As DNA, the CDR3 is TGTGCAATTAACAGGGAAAATGAGCAGTTCTTC.

J is TRBJ2-7 and V is TRBV28; unclear D gene. Germline values: CDR1 MDHEN, CDR2 SYDVKM. V lost 3 bases and J 1 base, leaving 7 bases between the germline ends. This CDR3 is 13 amino acids long. The CDR3 loop is CASSFAQSYEQYF. For the CDR3, the DNA is TGTGCCAGCAGTTTCGCACAGTCCTACGAGCAGTACTTC.

The chain uses TRBV7-3 and TRBJ2-2, with D unresolved. From germline, CDR1 is SGHTA and CDR2 FQGTGA. The germline V and J ends were trimmed by 2 bases and 0 bases, with 4 bases remaining between them. This CDR3 comprises 14 residues. For the CDR3, the DNA is TGTGCCAGCAGCTTATTTCCGAACACCGGGGAGCTGTTTTTT. Translated, it gives CASSLFPNTGELFF.

The chain employs TRBV5-1 and TRBJ2-1; the D gene is possibly TRBD2 (5 bases). The V end was cut by 0 bases, the J end by 4 bases, with 17 bases between. Germline lookup yields CDR1 SGHRS and CDR2 YFSETQ. The CDR3 runs to 17 residues. The CDR3 here is CASSLGGGATPYNEQFF. CDR3 bases: TGCGCCAGCAGCTTGGGAGGAGGCGCCACCCCTTACAATGAGCAGTTCTTC.

The chain has TRBV7-9 and TRBJ1-4; 7 positions match TRBD1. Per germline, CDR1 SEHNR and CDR2 FQNEAQ (reference sequence). The V gene end was trimmed by 6 bases and the J gene end by 7 bases; junction bases not matched to a gene: 8. The length of the CDR3 is 14 residues. In nucleotides, the CDR3 is TGTGCCAGCAGGGGTGGGACAGAGATTGAAAAACTGTTTTTT. Protein: CASRGGTEIEKLFF. Supplemented by reference TRBV7-9 and TRBJ1-4, the full variable domain reads DTGVSQNPRHKITKRGQNVTFRCDPISEHNRLYWYRQTLGQGPEFLTYFQNEAQLEKSRLLSDRFSAERPKGSFSTLEIQRTEQGDSAMYLCASRGGTEIEKLFFGSGTQLSVL.

The chain carries TRBV19 and TRBJ1-2; D unclear. V was cut by 6 bases and J by 6 bases, with 14 bases left in between. The CDR3 spans 13 residues. CDR1 LNHDA and CDR2 SQIVND come from the germline V gene (reference sequence). The CDR3 sequence: CASRGLQIDGYTF. The CDR3 nucleotides read TGTGCCAGTAGGGGTTTACAGATCGATGGCTACACCTTC. Using reference TRBV19 and TRBJ1-2 for the parts outside the CDR3, the full variable domain is DGGITQSPKYLFRKEGQNVTLSCEQNLNHDAMYWYRQDPGQGLRLIYYSQIVNDFQKGDIAEGYSVSREKKESFPLTVTSAQKNPTAFYLCASRGLQIDGYTFGSGTRLTVV.

V and J are TRBV6-5 and TRBJ2-2; D uncertain. V dropped 8 bases and J dropped 6 bases, with 4 bases sitting between them. CDR3 size: 10 residues. CDR1 is MNHEY, CDR2 SVGAGI, per germline. CDR3 nucleotides: TGTGCCAGCCTGTCCGGGGAGCTGTTTTTT. It codes for CASLSGELFF.

The chain has TRBV5-1 and TRBJ2-7, with 7 bases identical to TRBD1. The CDR3 contains 13 residues. V was pared by 4 bases and J by 2 bases, with 3 bases of the junction left unmatched. Germline V gene data show CDR1 as SGHRS and CDR2 as YFSETQ. CDR3 amino acids: CASSPGTAYEQYF. CDR3 nucleotide sequence: TGCGCCAGCAGCCCCGGGACAGCCTACGAGCAGTACTTC.

This chain links TRBV19 with TRBJ2-7; 9 nucleotides agree with TRBD1. Looked up from germline, CDR1 is LNHDA and CDR2 is SQIVND (reference sequence). There are 14 residues in the CDR3. Trimming cost V 3 bases and J 5 bases; bases outside gene matches: 5. CDR3 DNA: TGTGCCAGTAGTATGGGACAGGGCTTAAACGAGCAGTACTTC. Protein: CASSMGQGLNEQYF.

V gene TRBV12-5 combines with J gene TRBJ2-3, with D perhaps being TRBD1 or TRBD2 (5 bases each). This CDR3 region has 14 residues. Between the trimmed V and J ends, which lost 4 bases and 0 bases, there was a span of 8 bases. CDR1 is LGHNT and CDR2 is FRNRAP in the germline V gene. The CDR3 is CASGWDQSTDTQYF. The CDR3 bases are TGTGCTAGTGGTTGGGACCAAAGCACAGATACGCAGTATTTT.

This chain uses TRBV14 with TRBJ1-1; D remains unclear. The length of the CDR3 is 12 residues. V was pared by 4 bases and J by 1 base, with 4 bases between. Germline V gene lookup returns CDR1 SGHDN and CDR2 FVKESK. CDR3 bases: TGTGCCAGCAGCCCGTGGAACACTGAAGCTTTCTTT. Its protein product is CASSPWNTEAFF.

J is TRBJ2-3 and V is TRBV6-5; D is uncertain. This CDR3 contains 12 residues. V lost 6 bases and J 2 bases, leaving 6 bases between the germline ends. CDR1 and CDR2 from the germline V gene are MNHEY and SVGAGI. The DNA for the CDR3 is TGTGCCAGCAGCCTGGACACAGATACGCAGTATTTT. This gives the protein CASSLDTDTQYF.